The sequence of this T cell receptor (beta chain) was determined in a study of cytomegalovirus exposure and HLA in healthy donors. The PCR had 60 Vbeta and 13 Jbeta primers. Generated by immunoSEQ multiplex PCR, the TCRdb table keeps only in-frame clones and is missing some. Here the sample spans 150,000 to 200,000 clones, roughly four fifths being singletons. This receptor was taken from a man younger than 35 in good health and CMV-seronegative. The sample consisted of PBMCs.

This chain's CDR3 is CASSLFPRRANEKLFF. For the CDR3, the DNA is TGTGCCAGCAGCTTATTTCCCCGGCGGGCTAATGAAAAACTGTTTTTT. The chain couples TRBV11-2 to TRBJ1-4, with D hard to call. This CDR3 has 16 residues. V lost 2 bases and J 3 bases, leaving 13 bases between the germline ends. CDR1 and CDR2 (germline): SGHAT, FQNNGV.